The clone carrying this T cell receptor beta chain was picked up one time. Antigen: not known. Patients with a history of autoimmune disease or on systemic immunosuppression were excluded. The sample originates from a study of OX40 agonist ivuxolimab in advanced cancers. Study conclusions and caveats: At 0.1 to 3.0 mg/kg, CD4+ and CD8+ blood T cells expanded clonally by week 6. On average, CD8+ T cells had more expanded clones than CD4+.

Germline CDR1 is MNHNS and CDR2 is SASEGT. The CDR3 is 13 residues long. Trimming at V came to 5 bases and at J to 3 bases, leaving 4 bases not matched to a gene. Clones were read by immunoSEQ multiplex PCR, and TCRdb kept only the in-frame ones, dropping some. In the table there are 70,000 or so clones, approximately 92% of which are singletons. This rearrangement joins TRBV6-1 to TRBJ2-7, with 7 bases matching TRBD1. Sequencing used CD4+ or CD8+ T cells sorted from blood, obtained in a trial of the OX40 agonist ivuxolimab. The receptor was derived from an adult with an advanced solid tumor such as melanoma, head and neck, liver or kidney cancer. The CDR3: CASSSDRFYEQYF. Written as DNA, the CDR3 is TGTGCCAGCAGTTCGGACAGGTTCTACGAGCAGTACTTC.